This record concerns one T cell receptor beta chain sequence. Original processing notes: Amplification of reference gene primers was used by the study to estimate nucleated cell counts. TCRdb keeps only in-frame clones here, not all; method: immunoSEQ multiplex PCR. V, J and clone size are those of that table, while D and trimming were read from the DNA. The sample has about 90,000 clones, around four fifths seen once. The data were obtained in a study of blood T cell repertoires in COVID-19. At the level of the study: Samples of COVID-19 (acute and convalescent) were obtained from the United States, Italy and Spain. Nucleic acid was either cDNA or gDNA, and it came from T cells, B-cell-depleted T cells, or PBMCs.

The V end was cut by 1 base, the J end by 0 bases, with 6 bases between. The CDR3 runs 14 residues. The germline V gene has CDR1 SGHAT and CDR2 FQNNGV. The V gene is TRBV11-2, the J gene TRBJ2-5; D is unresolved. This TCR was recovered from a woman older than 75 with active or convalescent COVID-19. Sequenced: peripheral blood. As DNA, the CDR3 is TGTGCCAGCAGCTTAGTGGGCTACCAAGAGACCCAGTACTTC. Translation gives CASSLVGYQETQYF.